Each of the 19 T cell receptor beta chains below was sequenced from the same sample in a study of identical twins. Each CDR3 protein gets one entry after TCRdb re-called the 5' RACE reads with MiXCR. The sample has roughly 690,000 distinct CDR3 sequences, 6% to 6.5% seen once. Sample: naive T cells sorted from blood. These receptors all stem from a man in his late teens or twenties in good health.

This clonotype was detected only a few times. This chain's CDR3 is CAWSQGVNSPLHF. CDR3 nucleotides: TGTGCCTGGAGTCAGGGGGTAAATTCACCCCTCCACTTT. The rearrangement joins TRBV30 to TRBJ1-6, with TRBD1 matching 7 bases. J lost 7 bases, V lost 2 bases, and 2 bases had no gene match. Germline V gene data show CDR1 as GTSNPN and CDR2 as SVGIG (reference sequence). The CDR3 spans 13 residues.

CDR3 in DNA: TGTGCCAGCAGCTGGACAGGAAGTTATTCACCCCTCCACTTT. Residues: CASSWTGSYSPLHF. The rearrangement uses TRBV11-2 and TRBJ1-6; 7 nucleotides align to TRBD1. CDR3 size: 14 residues. The germline gives CDR1 SGHAT, CDR2 FQNNGV. V lost 4 bases, J lost 8 bases, and 5 bases stayed unmatched.

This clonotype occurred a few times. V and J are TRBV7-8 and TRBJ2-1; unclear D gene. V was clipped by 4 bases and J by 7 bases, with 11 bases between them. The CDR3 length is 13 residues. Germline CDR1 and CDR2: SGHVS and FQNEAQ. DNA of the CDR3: TGTGCCAGCAGCTATGGTGATAGGAATGAGCAGTTCTTC. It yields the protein CASSYGDRNEQFF.

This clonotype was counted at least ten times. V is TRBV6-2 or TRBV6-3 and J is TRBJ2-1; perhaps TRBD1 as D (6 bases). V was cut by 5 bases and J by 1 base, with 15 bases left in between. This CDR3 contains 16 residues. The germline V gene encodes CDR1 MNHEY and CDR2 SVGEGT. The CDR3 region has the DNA TGTGCCAGCAGTCGCCCAGGGGCCCAGTCCTACAATGAGCAGTTCTTC. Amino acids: CASSRPGAQSYNEQFF.

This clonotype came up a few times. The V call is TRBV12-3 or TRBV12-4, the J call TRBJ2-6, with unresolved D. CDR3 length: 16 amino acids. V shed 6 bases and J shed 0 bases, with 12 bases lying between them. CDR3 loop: CASSPLGLSGANVLTF. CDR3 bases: TGTGCCAGCAGCCCCCTCGGCCTCTCTGGGGCCAACGTCCTGACTTTC.

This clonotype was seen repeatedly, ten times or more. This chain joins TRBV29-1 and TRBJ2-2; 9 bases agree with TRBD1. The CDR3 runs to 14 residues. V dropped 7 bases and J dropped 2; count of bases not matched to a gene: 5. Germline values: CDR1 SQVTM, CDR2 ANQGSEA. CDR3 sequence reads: CSAGTGLNTGELFF. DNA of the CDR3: TGCAGCGCCGGGACAGGGCTCAACACCGGGGAGCTGTTTTTT.

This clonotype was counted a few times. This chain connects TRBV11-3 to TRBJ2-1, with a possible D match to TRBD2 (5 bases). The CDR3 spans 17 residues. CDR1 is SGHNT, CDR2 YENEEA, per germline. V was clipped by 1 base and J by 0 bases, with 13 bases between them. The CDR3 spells CASSLVFGLSSYNEQFF. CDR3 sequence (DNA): TGTGCCAGCAGCTTAGTGTTCGGACTGAGCTCCTACAATGAGCAGTTCTTC.

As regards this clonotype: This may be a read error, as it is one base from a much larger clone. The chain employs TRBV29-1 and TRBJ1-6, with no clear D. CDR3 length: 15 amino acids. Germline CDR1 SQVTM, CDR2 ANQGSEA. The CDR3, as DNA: TGCAGTGCCACCGTGGGGAATACTAGGGCTCCGTCCCTCCACTTT. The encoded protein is CSATVGNTRAPSLHF. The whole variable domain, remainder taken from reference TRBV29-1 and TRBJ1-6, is SAVISQKPSRDICQRGTSLTIQCQVDSQVTMMFWYRQQPGQSLTLIATANQGSEATYESGFVIDKFPISRPNLTFSTLTVSNMSPEDSSIYLCSATVGNTRAPSLHFGNGTRLTVT.

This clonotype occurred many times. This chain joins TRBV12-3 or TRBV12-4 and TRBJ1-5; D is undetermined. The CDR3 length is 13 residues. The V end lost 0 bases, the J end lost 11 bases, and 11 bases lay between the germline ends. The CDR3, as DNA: TGTGCCAGCAGTTTAGCAAATCCAATGTCCCAGCATTTT. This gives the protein CASSLANPMSQHF.

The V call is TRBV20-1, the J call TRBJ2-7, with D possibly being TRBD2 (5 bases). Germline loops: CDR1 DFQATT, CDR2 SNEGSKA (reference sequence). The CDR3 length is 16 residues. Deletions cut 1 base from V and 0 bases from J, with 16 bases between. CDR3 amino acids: CSARVINRGSSYEQYF. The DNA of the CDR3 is TGCAGTGCTAGAGTCATTAACCGGGGAAGCTCCTACGAGCAGTACTTC.

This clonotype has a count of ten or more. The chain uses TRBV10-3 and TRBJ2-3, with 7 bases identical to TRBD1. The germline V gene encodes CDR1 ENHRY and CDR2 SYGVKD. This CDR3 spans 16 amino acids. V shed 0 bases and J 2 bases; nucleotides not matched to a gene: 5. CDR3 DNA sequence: TGTGCCATCAGTGAGTCGGTAGGGGGCCTCACAGATACGCAGTATTTT. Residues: CAISESVGGLTDTQYF.

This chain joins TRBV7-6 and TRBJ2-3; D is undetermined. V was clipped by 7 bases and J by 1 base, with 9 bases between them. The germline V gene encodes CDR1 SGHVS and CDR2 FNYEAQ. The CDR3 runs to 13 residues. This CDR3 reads CASTSTGTDTQYF. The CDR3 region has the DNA TGTGCCAGCACTTCAACCGGCACAGATACGCAGTATTTT.

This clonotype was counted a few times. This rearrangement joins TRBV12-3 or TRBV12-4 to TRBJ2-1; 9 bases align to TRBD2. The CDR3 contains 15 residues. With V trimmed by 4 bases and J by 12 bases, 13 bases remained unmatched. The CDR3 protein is CASSSLAGAPLRQFF. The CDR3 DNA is TGTGCCAGCAGTTCATTAGCGGGAGCCCCCCTTCGGCAGTTCTTC.

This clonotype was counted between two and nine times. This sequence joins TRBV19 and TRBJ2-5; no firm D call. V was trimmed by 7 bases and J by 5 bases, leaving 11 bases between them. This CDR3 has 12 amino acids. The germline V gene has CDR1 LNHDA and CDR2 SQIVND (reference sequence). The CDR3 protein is CASMASAETQYF. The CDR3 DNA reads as TGTGCCAGTATGGCGTCGGCGGAGACCCAGTACTTC.

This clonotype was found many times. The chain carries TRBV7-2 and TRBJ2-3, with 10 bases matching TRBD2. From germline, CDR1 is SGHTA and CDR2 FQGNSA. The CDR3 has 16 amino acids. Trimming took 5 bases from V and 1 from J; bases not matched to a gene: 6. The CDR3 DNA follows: TGTGCCAGCAGCCCAACTAGCGGGACCGGCACAGATACGCAGTATTTT. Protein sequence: CASSPTSGTGTDTQYF. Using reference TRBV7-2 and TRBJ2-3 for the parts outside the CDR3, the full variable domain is GAGVSQSPSNKVTEKGKDVELRCDPISGHTALYWYRQSLGQGLEFLIYFQGNSAPDKSGLPSDRFSAERTGGSVSTLTIQRTQQEDSAVYLCASSPTSGTGTDTQYFGPGTRLTVL.

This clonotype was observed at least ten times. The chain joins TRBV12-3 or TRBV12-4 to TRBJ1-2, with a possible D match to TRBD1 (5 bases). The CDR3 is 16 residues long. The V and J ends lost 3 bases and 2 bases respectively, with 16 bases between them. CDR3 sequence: CASSLAWQGGNYGYTF. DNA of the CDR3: TGTGCCAGCAGTTTGGCCTGGCAGGGTGGGAACTATGGCTACACCTTC.

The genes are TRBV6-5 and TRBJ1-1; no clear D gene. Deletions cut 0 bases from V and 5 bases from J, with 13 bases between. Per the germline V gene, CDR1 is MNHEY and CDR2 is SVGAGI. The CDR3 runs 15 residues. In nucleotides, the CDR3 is TGTGCCAGCAGTTACTCGATAAGCGATGATACTGAAGCTTTCTTT. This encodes CASSYSISDDTEAFF.

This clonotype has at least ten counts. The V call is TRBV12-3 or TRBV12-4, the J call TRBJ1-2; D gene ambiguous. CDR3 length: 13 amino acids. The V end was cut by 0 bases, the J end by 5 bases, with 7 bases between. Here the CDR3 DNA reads TGTGCCAGCAGTTTAGCAGTGATGTATGGCTACACCTTC. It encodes CASSLAVMYGYTF.

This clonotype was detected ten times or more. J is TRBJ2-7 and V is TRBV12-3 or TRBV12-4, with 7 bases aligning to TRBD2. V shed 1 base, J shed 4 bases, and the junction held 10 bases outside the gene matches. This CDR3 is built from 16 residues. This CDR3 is CASSLVGAGGSYEQYF. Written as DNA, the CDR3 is TGTGCCAGCAGTTTAGTAGGTGCTGGCGGGAGTTACGAGCAGTACTTC.